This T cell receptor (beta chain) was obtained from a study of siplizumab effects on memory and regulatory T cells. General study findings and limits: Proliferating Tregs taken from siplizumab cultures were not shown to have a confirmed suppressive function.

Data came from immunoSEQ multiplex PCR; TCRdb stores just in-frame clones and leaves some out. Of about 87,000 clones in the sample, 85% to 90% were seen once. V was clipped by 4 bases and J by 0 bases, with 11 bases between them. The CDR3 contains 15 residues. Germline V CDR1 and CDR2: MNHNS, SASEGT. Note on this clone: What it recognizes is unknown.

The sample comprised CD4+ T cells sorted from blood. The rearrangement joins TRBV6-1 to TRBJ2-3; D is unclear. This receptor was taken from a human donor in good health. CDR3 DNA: TGTGCCAGCAGTGTAGAGGCAGGTAGCACAGATACGCAGTATTTT. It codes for CASSVEAGSTDTQYF.